Following are 28 T cell receptor beta chains from one sample sequenced in a study of T cell responses to AZD1222 COVID-19 vaccine. TCRdb keeps only in-frame clones here, not all; method: immunoSEQ multiplex PCR. The data show about 140,000 clones, with 90% to 95% seen just once and 0.91% held by the top ten. The sequences come from peripheral blood, collected on day 0 of MenACWY control vaccination. The receptor set was obtained from an adult in good health.

The CDR3 here is CASAGQAYNEQFF. The CDR3 DNA reads as TGTGCCAGCGCGGGACAGGCTTACAATGAGCAGTTCTTC. The genes are TRBV19 and TRBJ2-1; 8 bases match TRBD1. With V trimmed by 9 bases and J by 4 bases, 5 bases remained unmatched. The V gene's germline CDR1 is LNHDA and CDR2 SQIVND (reference sequence). The CDR3 runs to 13 residues. The full variable domain, its missing parts supplied by reference TRBV19 and TRBJ2-1, is DGGITQSPKYLFRKEGQNVTLSCEQNLNHDAMYWYRQDPGQGLRLIYYSQIVNDFQKGDIAEGYSVSREKKESFPLTVTSAQKNPTAFYLCASAGQAYNEQFFGPGTRLTVL.

The rearrangement uses TRBV11-2 and TRBJ2-2; D may correspond to TRBD1 or TRBD2 (6 bases each). This CDR3 has 17 amino acids. Germline V gene data show CDR1 as SGHAT and CDR2 as FQNNGV. V was clipped by 3 bases and J by 2 bases, with 16 bases between them. CDR3 nucleotide sequence: TGTGCCAGCAGCTTTTTCCCCGGGGGCCTAAACACCGGGGAGCTGTTTTTT. Its translation: CASSFFPGGLNTGELFF.

V is TRBV19 and J is TRBJ2-1; 7 positions match TRBD1. This CDR3 has 17 residues. CDR1 is LNHDA and CDR2 is SQIVND in the germline V gene (reference sequence). Trimming removed 4 bases from V and 5 bases from J; junction bases left unmatched: 14. CDR3 DNA: TGTGCCAGTAGTAATCTAAGACAGGGTAGGTTCCACAATGAGCAGTTCTTC. This translates into CASSNLRQGRFHNEQFF.

The chain combines TRBV25-1 with TRBJ2-7; D may be TRBD2 (6 bases). Trimming pared 6 bases from V and 3 bases from J, leaving 6 bases between. This CDR3 is built from 11 residues. Per the germline V gene, CDR1 is MGHDK and CDR2 is SYGVNS. The CDR3 coding sequence is TGTGCCAGCAGGGAGGGCTACGAGCAGTACTTC. Its protein is CASREGYEQYF.

J is TRBJ1-2 and V is TRBV28; 7 bases agree with TRBD1. The CDR3 has 13 residues. The trim removed 6 bases at V and 3 bases at J, leaving 4 bases unmatched. The germline V gene encodes CDR1 MDHEN and CDR2 SYDVKM. This chain's CDR3 is CASRTGKDYGYTF. CDR3 nucleotides: TGTGCCAGCAGGACAGGGAAGGACTATGGCTACACCTTC.

V usage is TRBV19 and J usage is TRBJ2-5; D call uncertain. The CDR3 is made up of 14 amino acids. V was cut by 5 bases and J by 2 bases, with 12 bases left in between. Germline values: CDR1 LNHDA, CDR2 SQIVND (reference sequence). In DNA form, the CDR3 reads TGTGCCAGTAGTCTCGCAGCCGTACAAGAGACCCAGTACTTC. This codes for CASSLAAVQETQYF.

The gene calls are TRBV20-1 and TRBJ1-1; D remains ambiguous. The CDR3 covers 8 residues. In germline, CDR1 is DFQATT, CDR2 SNEGSKA (reference sequence). CDR3 DNA: TGCAGCGTGAGTCCAGCTTTCTTT. This encodes CSVSPAFF.

This chain connects TRBV29-1 to TRBJ1-5; 7 nucleotides line up with TRBD1. Germline loops: CDR1 SQVTM, CDR2 ANQGSEA. V lost 4 bases to trimming and J lost 7 bases; unmatched junction nucleotides: 13. This CDR3 contains 15 residues. The CDR3 nucleotides are TGCAGCGTTGTGTTCCCAGGGGGAGGGCGGCAGCCCCAGCATTTT. This translates into CSVVFPGGGRQPQHF.

With respect to this clone: This specimen includes other DNA sequences encoding the same CDR3. The chain uses TRBV29-1 and TRBJ2-1; no clear D gene. Trimming removed 3 bases from V and 6 bases from J, with 6 bases in between. The CDR3 loop spans 11 amino acids. Germline CDR1 SQVTM, CDR2 ANQGSEA. The CDR3 protein is CSVDRSNEQFF. CDR3 coding DNA: TGCAGCGTTGACAGGTCCAATGAGCAGTTCTTC.

The CDR3 sequence: CASSQATGGGNTIYF. DNA for the CDR3: TGTGCCAGCAGTCAAGCGACGGGAGGTGGAAACACCATATATTTT. The chain has TRBV6-2 or TRBV6-3 and TRBJ1-3; D uncertain. V lost 5 bases, J lost 3 bases, and 14 bases lay in between. CDR3 length: 15 amino acids. CDR1 is MNHEY and CDR2 is SVGEGT in the germline V gene.

The rearrangement joins TRBV5-1 to TRBJ1-1, with D perhaps TRBD1 (6 bases). The V end lost 1 base, the J end lost 8 bases, and 15 bases lay between the germline ends. Looked up from germline, CDR1 is SGHRS and CDR2 is YFSETQ. The CDR3 spans 14 residues. CDR3 protein: CASSLNLKGQEAFF. The CDR3 region has the DNA TGCGCCAGCAGCTTGAATCTTAAAGGACAGGAAGCTTTCTTT.

This rearrangement joins TRBV6-5 to TRBJ2-1; no clear D. The CDR3 length is 12 residues. Trimming removed 7 bases from V and 6 bases from J, with 10 bases in between. Germline CDR1 reads MNHEY; CDR2 reads SVGAGI. The chain's CDR3 is CASMQVSNEQFF. CDR3 coding DNA: TGTGCCAGCATGCAGGTTAGCAATGAGCAGTTCTTC.

The chain joins TRBV12-3 or TRBV12-4 to TRBJ2-3, with D possibly TRBD2 on 6 matching bases. The CDR3 consists of 13 residues. V gave up 4 bases and J gave up 6 bases, with 11 bases separating them. CDR3 loop: CASSSRTIDTQYF. The CDR3 DNA sequence: TGTGCCAGCAGTTCGAGGACTATCGATACGCAGTATTTT.

V usage is TRBV10-2 and J usage is TRBJ2-2; D call uncertain. The CDR3 has 14 amino acids. The V end lost 5 bases, the J end lost 1 base, and 8 bases lay between the germline ends. The germline V gene has CDR1 WSHSY and CDR2 SAAADI. The CDR3 DNA follows: TGCGCCAGCAGTATAACAAGGAACACCGGGGAGCTGTTTTTT. Translating gives CASSITRNTGELFF.

V and J are TRBV7-2 and TRBJ2-3; 11 bases align to TRBD2. This CDR3 region has 16 residues. After removal of 6 bases from V and 6 bases from J, the junction contained 11 bases not matched to a gene. Per the germline V gene, CDR1 is SGHTA and CDR2 is FQGNSA. CDR3: CASSPIAGGGRDTQYF. The DNA of the CDR3 is TGTGCCAGCAGTCCCATAGCGGGAGGGGGTCGGGATACGCAGTATTTT.

This chain links TRBV2 with TRBJ2-7; D is undetermined. This CDR3 comprises 12 residues. V was shortened by 4 bases and J by 3 bases, with 7 bases between the two germline ends. CDR1 and CDR2 from the germline V gene are SNHLY and FYNNEI. The CDR3 nucleotides are TGTGCCAGCAGTGTTGGATTCTACGAGCAGTACTTC. Residues: CASSVGFYEQYF. Complete variable domain (other parts from reference TRBV2 and TRBJ2-7): EPEVTQTPSHQVTQMGQEVILRCVPISNHLYFYWYRQILGQKVEFLVSFYNNEISEKSEIFDDQFSVERPDGSNFTLKIRSTKLEDSAMYFCASSVGFYEQYFGPGTRLTVT.

The chain joins TRBV5-1 to TRBJ2-7; 9 bases are shared with TRBD1. The ends lost 4 bases at V and 3 bases at J; junction bases unmatched: 8. The CDR3 runs to 15 residues. The germline V gene has CDR1 SGHRS and CDR2 YFSETQ. The CDR3 nucleotides are TGCGCCAGCAGCGTAGGGACAGGGTCTTTCTACGAGCAGTACTTC. Protein product: CASSVGTGSFYEQYF.

V gene TRBV24-1 combines with J gene TRBJ1-5, with a tentative D call TRBD1 (5 bases). Trimming removed 5 bases from V and 0 bases from J, with 10 bases in between. The CDR3 is made up of 15 amino acids. CDR1 is KGHDR and CDR2 is SFDVKD in the germline V gene. The CDR3 sequence is CATSGGEYSNQPQHF. CDR3 in DNA: TGTGCCACCAGTGGGGGGGAATATAGCAATCAGCCCCAGCATTTT.

The chain recombines TRBV2 with TRBJ2-5, with D tentatively TRBD1 or TRBD2 (6 bases each). CDR1 is SNHLY, CDR2 FYNNEI, per germline. This CDR3 has 15 amino acids. V dropped 1 base and J dropped 4 bases, with 13 bases sitting between them. CDR3 amino acids: CASSEGGEGGETQYF. The CDR3 coding sequence is TGTGCCAGCAGTGAAGGCGGGGAAGGGGGAGAGACCCAGTACTTC.

This chain links TRBV10-1 with TRBJ2-3; D not resolved. The CDR3 is made up of 14 amino acids. The germline CDR1 and CDR2 sequences are WNHNN and SYGVQD (reference sequence). Trimming left V 2 bases short and J 2 bases short, with 8 bases between. CDR3 residues: CASSENPFTDTQYF. CDR3 DNA sequence: TGCGCCAGCAGTGAGAATCCGTTCACAGATACGCAGTATTTT.

The rearrangement uses TRBV28 and TRBJ2-1, with 11 bases that match TRBD2. Germline V gene data show CDR1 as MDHEN and CDR2 as SYDVKM. V gave up 6 bases and J gave up 10 bases; unmatched junction bases: 8. CDR3 length: 14 amino acids. Here the CDR3 DNA reads TGTGCCAGCAGGGGACTAGCGGTGCAGGGAGAGCAGTTCTTC. This gives the protein CASRGLAVQGEQFF.

V usage is TRBV19 and J usage is TRBJ1-5; D is ambiguous. The germline V gene has CDR1 LNHDA and CDR2 SQIVND (reference sequence). CDR3 length equals 15 residues. V shed 2 bases and J shed 6 bases, with 14 bases lying between them. The CDR3 loop reads CASSINLFIGQPQHF. The DNA for the CDR3 is TGTGCCAGTAGTATAAATTTGTTTATCGGTCAGCCCCAGCATTTT.

The sample holds one count of this clone. The CDR3 sequence is CASSFSRINTEAFF. The CDR3 DNA sequence: TGTGCCAGCAGCTTCTCCAGGATTAACACTGAAGCTTTCTTT. The chain couples TRBV7-9 to TRBJ1-1; D is ambiguous. The CDR3 spans 14 residues. V was trimmed by 3 bases and J by 2 bases, leaving 10 bases between them. Per germline, CDR1 SEHNR and CDR2 FQNEAQ (reference sequence).

The V and J genes are TRBV5-1 and TRBJ1-1, with a weak D call TRBD1 (5 bases). The germline V and J ends were trimmed by 1 base and 6 bases, with 19 bases remaining between them. CDR3 length: 16 amino acids. Germline loops: CDR1 SGHRS, CDR2 YFSETQ. DNA of the CDR3: TGCGCCAGCAGCTTGTTAGGTCGATTAGGGGAGGCTGAAGCTTTCTTT. This sequence encodes CASSLLGRLGEAEAFF. The full variable domain, in which reference TRBV5-1 and TRBJ1-1 provide the parts outside the CDR3, is KAGVTQTPRYLIKTRGQQVTLSCSPISGHRSVSWYQQTPGQGLQFLFEYFSETQRNKGNFPGRFSGRQFSNSRSEMNVSTLELGDSALYLCASSLLGRLGEAEAFFGQGTRLTVV.

V is TRBV5-1 and J is TRBJ1-6, with 8 bases fitting TRBD1. Germline V gene lookup returns CDR1 SGHRS and CDR2 YFSETQ. CDR3 size: 18 residues. V gave up 4 bases and J gave up 1 base; unmatched junction bases: 10. The CDR3 protein is CASSNTGQGGSYNSPLHF. The CDR3, as DNA: TGCGCCAGCAGCAATACCGGACAGGGAGGGTCCTATAATTCACCCCTCCACTTT.

The chain combines TRBV6-5 with TRBJ2-7; the D is unclear. From germline, CDR1 is MNHEY and CDR2 SVGAGI. This CDR3 has 11 amino acids. With 6 bases removed from V and 8 bases from J, the gap between germline ends came to 11 bases. Here the CDR3 reads CASRSRGQQYF. CDR3 in DNA: TGTGCCAGCAGATCACGAGGTCAGCAGTACTTC.

The V and J genes are TRBV4-3 and TRBJ1-2; no clear D. Germline V gene lookup returns CDR1 LGHNA and CDR2 YSLEER. V shed 0 bases and J shed 2 bases, with 13 bases lying between them. This CDR3 comprises 16 residues. CDR3 DNA sequence: TGCGCCAGCAGCCAAGACAGGAGAACTAAGAACTATGGCTACACCTTC. Protein sequence: CASSQDRRTKNYGYTF.

Of note for this clone: The same CDR3 is also encoded by other DNA sequences in this sample. The chain recombines TRBV12-3 or TRBV12-4 with TRBJ2-7; no reliable D call. The V end was cut by 5 bases, the J end by 0 bases, with 8 bases between. The CDR3 runs to 13 residues. For the CDR3, the DNA is TGTGCCAGCAGTCTCGGAACCTCCTACGAGCAGTACTTC. This encodes CASSLGTSYEQYF.